This T cell receptor beta chain was recovered during a study of blood T cells in healthy people across ages. This clonotype was seen more than once but under ten times. The CDR3 extends over 13 amino acids. V gave up 5 bases and J gave up 6 bases, with 10 bases separating them. Per germline, CDR1 LNHNV and CDR2 YYDKDF (reference sequence). Using a J-beta primer mix together with a sample-barcoded 5' primer, a second PCR was run for roughly 6 to 12 cycles. MiXCR, run by TCRdb on the 5' RACE reads, gives a single entry per CDR3 protein. The table includes under 1,100,000 distinct CDR3 sequences, almost 25% detected once. The same data also contributed to another study, on T cells of mothers and their children. That work adds: Study donors consisted of three healthy Caucasian mothers and their six children.

V and J are TRBV15 and TRBJ1-4; D ambiguous. The sequence was obtained from a girl aged 2 to 10 in good health. Sequenced: blood. The CDR3 here is CATSFRMDEKLFF. CDR3 bases: TGTGCCACCAGCTTTAGGATGGATGAAAAACTGTTTTTT. The entire variable domain, with the rest obtained from reference TRBV15 and TRBJ1-4, is as follows: DAMVIQNPRYQVTQFGKPVTLSCSQTLNHNVMYWYQQKSSQAPKLLFHYYDKDFNNEADTPDNFQSRRPNTSFCFLDIRSPGLGDTAMYLCATSFRMDEKLFFGSGTQLSVL.